Listed here are 22 T cell receptor beta chains from one sample, sequenced in a study of human thymus T cells (dated by TCRdb to the early 2020s). The library was obtained by the immunoSEQ multiplex PCR assay. TCRdb stores this immuneACCESS table with in-frame sequences only. Part of the clones is absent; in the studies checked, under half of the shortfall reflects unresolved V genes, and no reason is known for the rest. For this sample there are about 130,000 clones; 90% to 95% appear just once. Jointly, the top ten make up 0.024% of the sample. Thymus tissue was obtained as surgical resects removed during corrective cardiac surgery. Sequenced: thymus tissue. The receptors here all came from a boy under two years old with a congenital heart defect but otherwise immunologically healthy.

This clone was observed a single time. The CDR3 region is CASSLGEERYEQYF. The CDR3 nucleotides are TGCGCCAGCAGCTTGGGGGAGGAGCGCTACGAGCAGTACTTC. V usage is TRBV5-1 and J usage is TRBJ2-7; perhaps TRBD2 as D (6 bases). The germline gives CDR1 SGHRS, CDR2 YFSETQ. Trimming removed 0 bases at V and 3 bases at J, with 10 bases between. The CDR3 runs 14 residues. The variable domain in full, completed from reference TRBV5-1 and TRBJ2-7, reads KAGVTQTPRYLIKTRGQQVTLSCSPISGHRSVSWYQQTPGQGLQFLFEYFSETQRNKGNFPGRFSGRQFSNSRSEMNVSTLELGDSALYLCASSLGEERYEQYFGPGTRLTVT.

V is TRBV11-2 and J is TRBJ1-3; unclear D gene. Per the germline V gene, CDR1 is SGHAT and CDR2 is FQNNGV. Trimming pared 2 bases from V and 0 bases from J, leaving 5 bases between. This CDR3 comprises 14 residues. The CDR3: CASSLWSSGNTIYF. Here the CDR3 DNA reads TGTGCCAGCAGCTTATGGAGCTCTGGAAACACCATATATTTT.

The genes are TRBV4-3 and TRBJ2-2; D ambiguous. This CDR3 is built from 13 residues. Germline values: CDR1 LGHNA, CDR2 YSLEER. Trimming pared 4 bases from V and 3 bases from J, leaving 6 bases between. CDR3 nucleotides: TGCGCCAGCAGCCCCCGGGACACCGGGGAGCTGTTTTTT. Translation: CASSPRDTGELFF.

The V call is TRBV13, the J call TRBJ2-1; either TRBD1 or TRBD2 may supply D (6 bases each). Germline V lookup: CDR1 PRHDT, CDR2 FYEKMQ (reference sequence). The V and J ends lost 3 bases and 4 bases respectively, with 22 bases between them. This CDR3 region has 18 residues. The CDR3 coding sequence is TGTGCCAGCAGCTTCCGGGGGACAATAAGTCTCATATACAATGAGCAGTTCTTC. It yields the protein CASSFRGTISLIYNEQFF.

The chain employs TRBV15 and TRBJ1-1; no definite D call. CDR1 is LNHNV and CDR2 is YYDKDF in the germline V gene (reference sequence). Trimming pared 0 bases from V and 6 bases from J, leaving 11 bases between. The CDR3 totals 14 residues. CDR3 residues: CATSRDLLAAEAFF. The CDR3, as DNA: TGTGCCACCAGCAGAGATTTATTAGCGGCTGAAGCTTTCTTT. Filled out from reference TRBV15 and TRBJ1-1, the complete variable domain reads DAMVIQNPRYQVTQFGKPVTLSCSQTLNHNVMYWYQQKSSQAPKLLFHYYDKDFNNEADTPDNFQSRRPNTSFCFLDIRSPGLGDTAMYLCATSRDLLAAEAFFGQGTRLTVV.

This chain connects TRBV6-1 to TRBJ1-1; possibly TRBD1 for D (5 bases). Germline V lookup: CDR1 MNHNS, CDR2 SASEGT. V was cut by 3 bases and J by 2 bases, with 7 bases left in between. The CDR3 is made up of 13 amino acids. CDR3 nucleotides: TGTGCCAGCAGTGACGGGGCTAACACTGAAGCTTTCTTT. Its translation is CASSDGANTEAFF.

The chain carries TRBV6-6 and TRBJ1-2, with 9 bases identical to TRBD1. This CDR3 has 13 amino acids. The V and J ends lost 5 bases and 5 bases, in that order; junction bases with no gene match: 3. Germline CDR1 MNHNY, CDR2 SVGAGI (reference sequence). Here the CDR3 DNA reads TGTGCCAGCAGTCTCGACAGGGGGTATGGCTACACCTTC. This translates into CASSLDRGYGYTF.

V gene TRBV5-1 combines with J gene TRBJ1-1, with TRBD1 as a possible D gene (5 bases). The CDR3 has 15 residues. The germline CDR1 and CDR2 sequences are SGHRS and YFSETQ. Between the trimmed V and J ends, which lost 7 bases and 4 bases, there was a span of 20 bases. The CDR3 protein is CASGNYLSQGTEAFF. The DNA of the CDR3 is TGCGCCAGCGGCAACTACTTGAGCCAGGGCACTGAAGCTTTCTTT.

The chain is built from TRBV18 and TRBJ2-2, with a weak D call TRBD2 (5 bases). This CDR3 region has 17 residues. The germline V and J ends were trimmed by 1 base and 2 bases, with 14 bases remaining between them. CDR1 and CDR2 (germline): KGHSH, LQKENI. DNA for the CDR3: TGTGCCAGCTCACCACGAGCTCCTCGGGGAAACACCGGGGAGCTGTTTTTT. Translating gives CASSPRAPRGNTGELFF. Drawing the rest from reference TRBV18 and TRBJ2-2, the complete variable domain is NAGVMQNPRHLVRRRGQEARLRCSPMKGHSHVYWYRQLPEEGLKFMVYLQKENIIDESGMPKERFSAEFPKEGPSILRIQQVVRGDSAAYFCASSPRAPRGNTGELFFGEGSRLTVL.

V usage is TRBV19 and J usage is TRBJ2-2; 9 bases map to TRBD2. CDR1 and CDR2 (germline): LNHDA, SQIVND (reference sequence). The CDR3 totals 20 residues. V dropped 3 bases and J dropped 4; count of bases not matched to a gene: 18. This chain's CDR3 is CASSMGPAGGPEGGTGELFF. CDR3 coding DNA: TGTGCCAGTAGTATGGGACCGGCGGGGGGGCCAGAGGGCGGCACCGGGGAGCTGTTTTTT.

This clone was detected only once. J is TRBJ2-5 and V is TRBV11-3, with D possibly TRBD1 on 6 matching bases. This CDR3 has 12 residues. With 2 bases removed from V and 5 bases from J, the gap between germline ends came to 6 bases. CDR1 and CDR2 from the germline V gene are SGHNT and YENEEA. The DNA of the CDR3 is TGTGCCAGCAGCTTAAGGGGGGAGACCCAGTACTTC. Amino acids: CASSLRGETQYF. Variable domain in full (rest from reference TRBV11-3 and TRBJ2-5): EAGVVQSPRYKIIEKKQPVAFWCNPISGHNTLYWYLQNLGQGPELLIRYENEEAVDDSQLPKDRFSAERLKGVDSTLKIQPAELGDSAVYLCASSLRGETQYFGPGTRLLVL.

The chain combines TRBV7-8 with TRBJ2-5; TRBD2 agrees at 9 bases. The V gene end was trimmed by 3 bases and the J gene end by 7 bases; junction bases not matched to a gene: 12. CDR3 size: 16 residues. Germline assignment: CDR1 SGHVS and CDR2 FQNEAQ. The CDR3 nucleotides read TGTGCCAGCAGCTTTACTCGCGGGGGGGCCCCTTTGACCCAGTACTTC. Translated, it gives CASSFTRGGAPLTQYF.

The chain employs TRBV7-9 and TRBJ2-1; no definite D call. Germline V gene lookup returns CDR1 SEHNR and CDR2 FQNEAQ (reference sequence). The CDR3 is 10 residues long. V was pared by 5 bases and J by 5 bases, with 1 base between. For the CDR3, the DNA is TGTGCCAGCAGCGACAATGAGCAGTTCTTC. Translating gives CASSDNEQFF.

The V call is TRBV5-1, the J call TRBJ1-2; no reliable D call. The CDR3 has 12 residues. The germline gives CDR1 SGHRS, CDR2 YFSETQ. V lost 3 bases and J 7 bases, leaving 10 bases between the germline ends. CDR3 in amino acids: CASSSDLSGYTF. For the CDR3, the DNA is TGCGCCAGCAGCTCGGACCTTAGTGGCTACACCTTC. Filled out from reference TRBV5-1 and TRBJ1-2, the complete variable domain reads KAGVTQTPRYLIKTRGQQVTLSCSPISGHRSVSWYQQTPGQGLQFLFEYFSETQRNKGNFPGRFSGRQFSNSRSEMNVSTLELGDSALYLCASSSDLSGYTFGSGTRLTVV.

J is TRBJ2-5 and V is TRBV6-1, with 8 bases that match TRBD1. The germline gives CDR1 MNHNS, CDR2 SASEGT. With V trimmed by 4 bases and J by 5 bases, 15 bases remained unmatched. The CDR3 consists of 17 residues. The CDR3 DNA is TGTGCCAGCAGTGGACTGAAAAACAGGGGGGCGTGGGAGACCCAGTACTTC. It is translated as CASSGLKNRGAWETQYF.

On this clone itself: Distinct nucleotide sequences in the sample also encode this CDR3. This rearrangement joins TRBV5-1 to TRBJ2-1, with D perhaps matching TRBD2 (6 bases). V lost 0 bases and J 4 bases, leaving 11 bases between the germline ends. This CDR3 is 15 amino acids long. Germline V gene sequence: CDR1 SGHRS, CDR2 YFSETQ. Here the CDR3 DNA reads TGCGCCAGCAGCTTGGTTGGTAGCGGATACAATGAGCAGTTCTTC. It encodes CASSLVGSGYNEQFF.

V gene TRBV28 combines with J gene TRBJ2-6; D may correspond to TRBD1 or TRBD2 (5 bases each). Germline loops: CDR1 MDHEN, CDR2 SYDVKM. The V end lost 8 bases, the J end lost 2 bases, and 13 bases lay between the germline ends. The CDR3 contains 15 residues. CDR3 DNA: TGTGCCAGCGGAGATGGGGGAGCTGGGGCCAACGTCCTGACTTTC. Protein sequence: CASGDGGAGANVLTF.

V gene TRBV5-4 combines with J gene TRBJ2-5; no reliable D call. V shed 0 bases and J shed 6 bases, with 9 bases lying between them. CDR3 length equals 13 residues. In germline, CDR1 is SGHNT, CDR2 YYREEE (reference sequence). In DNA form, the CDR3 reads TGTGCCAGCAGCTTGGGTCAGATCAAGACCCAGTACTTC. This translates into CASSLGQIKTQYF.

This rearrangement joins TRBV5-1 to TRBJ2-2; TRBD2 agrees at 9 bases. Looked up from germline, CDR1 is SGHRS and CDR2 is YFSETQ. V shed 4 bases and J 6 bases; nucleotides not matched to a gene: 7. The CDR3 is made up of 15 amino acids. CDR3 protein: CASSPSGERSGELFF. CDR3 coding DNA: TGCGCCAGCAGCCCTAGCGGGGAGCGGTCCGGGGAGCTGTTTTTT.

The rearrangement links TRBV6-5 to TRBJ1-1; possibly TRBD1 for D (5 bases). With 0 bases removed from V and 1 base from J, the gap between germline ends came to 9 bases. Germline loops: CDR1 MNHEY, CDR2 SVGAGI. The length of the CDR3 is 15 residues. Here the CDR3 reads CASSYSGTGNTEAFF. In DNA form, the CDR3 reads TGTGCCAGCAGTTACTCCGGGACTGGGAACACTGAAGCTTTCTTT.

This chain joins TRBV7-2 and TRBJ1-2, with TRBD1 matching over 9 bases. The J segment lost 1 base and the V segment lost 5 bases, leaving 5 bases of the junction unmatched. This CDR3 has 15 residues. Looked up from germline, CDR1 is SGHTA and CDR2 is FQGNSA. The CDR3 nucleotides are TGTGCCAGCAGCCTATACAGGGGGCATAACTATGGCTACACCTTC. Its protein product is CASSLYRGHNYGYTF.

CDR3 sequence: CASSETGIATNEKLFF. The CDR3 DNA reads TGCGCCAGCAGTGAGACAGGGATTGCAACTAATGAAAAACTGTTTTTT. The rearrangement links TRBV5-1 to TRBJ1-4; TRBD1 matches at 7 bases. The ends lost 5 bases at V and 0 bases at J; junction bases unmatched: 7. The length of the CDR3 is 16 residues. The germline V gene encodes CDR1 SGHRS and CDR2 YFSETQ.